This is a list of T cell receptor beta chains from one sample in a study of T-cell reconstitution after alpha-beta-depleted transplantation in children. TCRdb used MiXCR to reprocess the PCR reads, holding one entry per CDR3 protein. The repertoire holds roughly 670,000 distinct CDR3 sequences, with about 12% as singletons. Source: PBMCs, taken before TCRalphabeta/CD19-depleted stem cell transplant. These receptors all come from a girl aged 2 to 9 with congenital amegakaryocytic thrombocytopenia, due to receive a stem cell transplant. Both conserved end residues are part of each CDR3. A D gene is named only where the DNA matches it firmly. Size is omitted from some rows. Given values are once, few, many or a class for expanded clones.

J	size	D	V	CDR3	DNA
TRBJ1-1	many	-	TRBV7-9	CASSLGTEEAFF	TGTGCCAGCAGCTTAGGGACAGAAGAAGCTTTCTTT
TRBJ2-1	few	TRBD1	TRBV7-9	CASSFPTGRGYNEQFF	TGTGCCAGCAGCTTCCCGACAGGGAGAGGCTACAATGAGCAGTTCTTC
TRBJ2-2	-	TRBD1	TRBV24-1	CATTSTGASTGELFF	TGTGCCACCACCTCAACAGGGGCGAGCACCGGGGAGCTGTTTTTT
TRBJ2-7	-	-	TRBV14	CASSRRGNEQYF	TGTGCCAGCAGCCGCAGAGGGAACGAGCAGTACTTC
TRBJ2-1	-	-	TRBV5-1	CASSLGLRDNEQFF	TGCGCCAGCAGCCTTGGGCTCAGGGACAATGAGCAGTTCTTC
TRBJ2-7	many	-	TRBV12-3/TRBV12-4	CASSLVAGTQKRPYEQYF	TGTGCCAGCAGTTTAGTCGCCGGGACACAAAAAAGACCCTACGAGCAGTACTTC
TRBJ2-3	few	-	TRBV11-1	CASSLPPEVAGTWGYTQYF	TGTGCCAGCAGCTTACCACCGGAAGTGGCGGGGACATGGGGATATACGCAGTATTTT
TRBJ2-3	many	TRBD2	TRBV12-3/TRBV12-4	CASTRLAGGLTDTQYF	TGTGCCAGCACCAGACTAGCGGGAGGGTTGACAGATACGCAGTATTTT
TRBJ1-1	many	-	TRBV7-2	CASSLSPYGGLNTEAFF	TGTGCCAGCAGCTTATCCCCATACGGGGGTCTGAACACTGAAGCTTTCTTT
TRBJ2-1	few	-	TRBV4-1	CASSQGLGTFNEQFF	TGCGCCAGCAGCCAAGGGTTGGGTACTTTTAATGAGCAGTTCTTC
TRBJ2-1	many	-	TRBV5-1	CASSLGAGYEFF	TGCGCCAGCAGCTTGGGGGCGGGATATGAGTTCTTC